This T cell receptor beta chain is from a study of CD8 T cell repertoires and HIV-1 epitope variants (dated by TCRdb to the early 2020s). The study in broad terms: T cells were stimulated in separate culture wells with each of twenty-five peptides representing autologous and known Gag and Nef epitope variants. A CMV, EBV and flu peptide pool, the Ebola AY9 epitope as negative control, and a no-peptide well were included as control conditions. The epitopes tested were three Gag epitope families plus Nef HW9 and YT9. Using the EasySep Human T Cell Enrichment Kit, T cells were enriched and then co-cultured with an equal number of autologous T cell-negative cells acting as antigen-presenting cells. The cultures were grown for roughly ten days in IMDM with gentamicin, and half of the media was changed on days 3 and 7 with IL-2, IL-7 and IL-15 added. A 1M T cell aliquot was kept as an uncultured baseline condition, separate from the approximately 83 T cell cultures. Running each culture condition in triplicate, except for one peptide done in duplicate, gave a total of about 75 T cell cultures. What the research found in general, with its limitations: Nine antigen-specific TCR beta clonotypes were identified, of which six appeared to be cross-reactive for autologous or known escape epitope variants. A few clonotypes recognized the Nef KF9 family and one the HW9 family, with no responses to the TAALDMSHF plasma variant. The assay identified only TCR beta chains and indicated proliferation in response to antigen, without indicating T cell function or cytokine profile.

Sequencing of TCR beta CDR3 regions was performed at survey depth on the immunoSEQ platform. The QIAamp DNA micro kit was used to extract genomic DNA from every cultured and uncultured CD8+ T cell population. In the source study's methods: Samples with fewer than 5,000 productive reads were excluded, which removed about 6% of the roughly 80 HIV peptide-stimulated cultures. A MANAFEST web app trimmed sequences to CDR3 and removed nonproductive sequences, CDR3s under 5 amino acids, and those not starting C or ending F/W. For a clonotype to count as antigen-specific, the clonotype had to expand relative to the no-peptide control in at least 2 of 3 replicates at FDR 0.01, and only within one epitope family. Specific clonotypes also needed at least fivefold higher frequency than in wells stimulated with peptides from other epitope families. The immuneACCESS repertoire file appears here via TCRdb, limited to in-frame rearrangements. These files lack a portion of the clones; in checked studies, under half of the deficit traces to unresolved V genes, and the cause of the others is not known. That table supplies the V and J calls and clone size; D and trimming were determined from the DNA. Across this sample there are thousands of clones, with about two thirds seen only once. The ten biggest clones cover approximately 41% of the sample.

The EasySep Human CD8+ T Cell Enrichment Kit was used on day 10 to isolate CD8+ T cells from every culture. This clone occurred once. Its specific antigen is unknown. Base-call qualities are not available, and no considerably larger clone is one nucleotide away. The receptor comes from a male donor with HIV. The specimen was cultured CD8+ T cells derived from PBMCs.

The DNA sequence is given as TGTGCCAGCACTGGGGTCACCGGGGAGCTGTTTTTT. It translates to CASTGVTGELFF. The chain was built from TRBV7-9 and TRBJ2-2; the D gene is unclear. The germline V gene (reference sequence) yields SEHNR for CDR1 and FQNEAQ for CDR2. Spanning cysteine to phenylalanine, the CDR3 consists of 12 amino acids. Of the read, only the CDR3 DNA is kept; its 36 bases are in frame from base 1. Trimming removed 7 bases from V and 4 bases from J, leaving 7 bases between the germline ends.